This paragraph reports one TCR beta chain. The antigen is not known. TCRdb reanalysed the RT-PCR reads using MiXCR and keeps one entry per CDR3 protein. The sample includes roughly 170,000 distinct CDR3 sequences, around 9% seen only once; the top ten take under 13%. This record comes from a study of response to subunit inactivated influenza vaccine. General study points: Few new T cells, the authors suggested, are recruited by each seasonal influenza vaccination.

The sequence came from a man aged 45-65 years who received an inactivated influenza vaccine. The starting material was non-naive T cells sorted from PBMCs, obtained on the day of vaccination.

The CDR3 spells CASSGGPLKPYEQYF. CDR3 nucleotide sequence: TGTGCCAGCAGCGGGGGCCCTTTGAAACCTTACGAGCAGTACTTC. The chain carries TRBV5-6 and TRBJ2-7, with D possibly TRBD1 on 6 matching bases. The CDR3 totals 15 residues. Germline lookup yields CDR1 SGHDT and CDR2 YYEEEE. Trimming took off 4 bases at V and 4 bases at J, with 18 bases between the two ends.